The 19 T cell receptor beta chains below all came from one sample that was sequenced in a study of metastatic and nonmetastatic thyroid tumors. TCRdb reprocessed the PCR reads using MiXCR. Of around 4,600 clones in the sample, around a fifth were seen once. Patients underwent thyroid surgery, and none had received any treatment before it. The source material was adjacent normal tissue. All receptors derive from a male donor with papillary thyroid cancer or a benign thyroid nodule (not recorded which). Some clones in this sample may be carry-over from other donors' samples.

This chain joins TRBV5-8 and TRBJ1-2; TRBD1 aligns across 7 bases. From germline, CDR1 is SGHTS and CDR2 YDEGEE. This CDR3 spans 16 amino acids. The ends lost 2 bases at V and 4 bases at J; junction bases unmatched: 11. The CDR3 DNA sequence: TGTGCCAGCAGCTTAGCCCGGGACAGAGAGGCCTATGGCTACACCTTC. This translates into CASSLARDREAYGYTF.

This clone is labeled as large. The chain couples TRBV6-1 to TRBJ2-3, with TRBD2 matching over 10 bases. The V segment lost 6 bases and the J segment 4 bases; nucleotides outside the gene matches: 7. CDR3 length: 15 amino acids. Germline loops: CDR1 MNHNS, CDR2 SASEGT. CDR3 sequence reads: CASSAGLARADTQYF. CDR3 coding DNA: TGTGCCAGCAGCGCGGGACTAGCGAGAGCAGATACGCAGTATTTT.

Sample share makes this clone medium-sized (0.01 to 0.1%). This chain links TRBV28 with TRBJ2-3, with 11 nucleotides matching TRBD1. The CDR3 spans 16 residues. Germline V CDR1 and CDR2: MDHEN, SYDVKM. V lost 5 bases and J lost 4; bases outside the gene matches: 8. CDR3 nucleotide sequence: TGTGCCAGCAGTCCGACGGACAGGGGGCTGTCAGATACGCAGTATTTT. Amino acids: CASSPTDRGLSDTQYF.

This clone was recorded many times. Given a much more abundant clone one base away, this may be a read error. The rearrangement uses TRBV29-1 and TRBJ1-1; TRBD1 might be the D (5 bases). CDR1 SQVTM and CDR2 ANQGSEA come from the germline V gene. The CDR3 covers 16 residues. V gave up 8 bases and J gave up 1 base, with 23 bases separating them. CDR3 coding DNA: TGCAGCATTGGCCCGGGGGACTCTTCGAAGAACACTGAAGCTTTCTTT. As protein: CSIGPGDSSKNTEAFF.

The CDR3 DNA sequence: TGTGCCAGCAGCCATCGCCGGTTGGCAGGTCAAGAGACCCAGTACTTC. Amino acids: CASSHRRLAGQETQYF. The chain couples TRBV3-1 to TRBJ2-5, with unresolved D. The CDR3 sequence is 16 residues long. The V gene lost 3 bases and the J gene lost 2 bases, with 16 bases spanning the gap. CDR1 and CDR2 from the germline V gene are LGHDT and YNNKEL (reference sequence).

The CDR3 loop is CASSVEDGLAGETQYF. Here the CDR3 DNA reads TGTGCCAGCAGCGTAGAGGATGGACTAGCGGGAGAGACCCAGTACTTC. This chain joins TRBV9 and TRBJ2-5; 11 nucleotides align to TRBD2. V was pared by 0 bases and J by 4 bases, with 5 bases of the junction left unmatched. Per germline, CDR1 SGDLS and CDR2 YYNGEE. This CDR3 spans 16 amino acids. The full variable domain, with the rest looked up from reference TRBV9 and TRBJ2-5, is DSGVTQTPKHLITATGQRVTLRCSPRSGDLSVYWYQQSLDQGLQFLIQYYNGEERAKGNILERFSAQQFPDLHSELNLSSLELGDSALYFCASSVEDGLAGETQYFGPGTRLLVL.

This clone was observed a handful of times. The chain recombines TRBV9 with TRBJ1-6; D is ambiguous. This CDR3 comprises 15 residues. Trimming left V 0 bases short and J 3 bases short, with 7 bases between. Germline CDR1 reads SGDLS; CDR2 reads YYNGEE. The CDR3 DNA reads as TGTGCCAGCAGCGTAGAGGAAGACTATAATTCACCCCTCCACTTT. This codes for CASSVEEDYNSPLHF.

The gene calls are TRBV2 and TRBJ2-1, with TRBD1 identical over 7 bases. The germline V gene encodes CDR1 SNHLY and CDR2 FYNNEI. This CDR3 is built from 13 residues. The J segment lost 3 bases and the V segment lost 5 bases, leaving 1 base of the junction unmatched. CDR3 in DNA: TGTGCCAGCAGTAGGACAGGCTACAATGAGCAGTTCTTC. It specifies CASSRTGYNEQFF.

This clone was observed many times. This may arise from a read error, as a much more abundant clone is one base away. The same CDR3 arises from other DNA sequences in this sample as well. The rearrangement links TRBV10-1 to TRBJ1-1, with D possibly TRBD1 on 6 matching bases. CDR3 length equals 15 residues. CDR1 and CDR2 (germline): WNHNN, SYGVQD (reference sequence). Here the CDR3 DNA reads TGCGCCAGCAGTGGGACACAGGGATCTAACACTGAAGCCTTCTTT. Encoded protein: CASSGTQGSNTEAFF.

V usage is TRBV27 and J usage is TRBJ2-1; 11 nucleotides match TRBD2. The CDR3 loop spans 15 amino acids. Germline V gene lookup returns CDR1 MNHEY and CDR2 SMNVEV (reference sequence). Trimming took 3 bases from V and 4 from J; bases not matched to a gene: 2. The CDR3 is CASSLTSGTYNEQFF. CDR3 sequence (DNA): TGTGCCAGCAGTTTGACTAGCGGGACTTACAATGAGCAGTTCTTC.

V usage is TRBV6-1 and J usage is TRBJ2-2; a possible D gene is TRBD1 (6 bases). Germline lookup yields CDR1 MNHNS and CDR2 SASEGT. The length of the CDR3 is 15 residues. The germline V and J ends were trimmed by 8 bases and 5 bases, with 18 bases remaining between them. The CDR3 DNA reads TGTGCCAGCTTCCCTAACCCCAGGGGAACCGGGGAGCTGTTTTTT. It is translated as CASFPNPRGTGELFF.

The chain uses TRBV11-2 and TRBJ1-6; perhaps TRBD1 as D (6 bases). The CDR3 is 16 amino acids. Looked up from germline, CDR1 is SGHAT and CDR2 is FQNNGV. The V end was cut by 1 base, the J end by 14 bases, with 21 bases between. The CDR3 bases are TGTGCCAGCAGCTTAGTAGATTTTGGGCAGGGGAGGGCCCTCCACTTT. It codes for CASSLVDFGQGRALHF.

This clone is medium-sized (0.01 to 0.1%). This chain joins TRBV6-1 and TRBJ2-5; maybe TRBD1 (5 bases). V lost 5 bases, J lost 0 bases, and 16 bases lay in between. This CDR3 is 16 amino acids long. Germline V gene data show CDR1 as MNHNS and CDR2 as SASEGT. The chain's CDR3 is CASSFGAPSYQETQYF. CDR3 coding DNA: TGTGCCAGCAGTTTTGGGGCTCCTTCGTACCAAGAGACCCAGTACTTC.

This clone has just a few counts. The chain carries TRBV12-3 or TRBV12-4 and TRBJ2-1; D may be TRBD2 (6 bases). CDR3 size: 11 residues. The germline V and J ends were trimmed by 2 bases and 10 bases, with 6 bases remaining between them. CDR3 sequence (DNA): TGTGCCAGCAGTTTACGGGAGGAGCAGTTCTTC. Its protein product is CASSLREEQFF.

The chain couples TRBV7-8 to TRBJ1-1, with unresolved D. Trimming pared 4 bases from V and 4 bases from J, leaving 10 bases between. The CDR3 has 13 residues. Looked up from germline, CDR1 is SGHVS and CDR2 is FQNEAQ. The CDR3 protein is CASSSTPGTEAFF. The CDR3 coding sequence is TGTGCCAGCAGCTCAACCCCGGGCACTGAAGCTTTCTTT.

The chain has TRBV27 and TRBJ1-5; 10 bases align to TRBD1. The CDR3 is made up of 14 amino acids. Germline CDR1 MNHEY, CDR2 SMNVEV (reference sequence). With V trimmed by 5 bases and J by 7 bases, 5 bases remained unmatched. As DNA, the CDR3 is TGTGCCAGCAGTCCTCGGACAGGGGGGCAGCCCCAGCATTTT. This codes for CASSPRTGGQPQHF.

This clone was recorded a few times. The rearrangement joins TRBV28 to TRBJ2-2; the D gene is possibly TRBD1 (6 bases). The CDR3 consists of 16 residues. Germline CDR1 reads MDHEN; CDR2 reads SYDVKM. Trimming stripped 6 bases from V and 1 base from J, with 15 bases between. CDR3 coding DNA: TGTGCCAGCAGCCCTAGACAGGTACTGAACACCGGGGAGCTGTTTTTT. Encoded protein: CASSPRQVLNTGELFF.

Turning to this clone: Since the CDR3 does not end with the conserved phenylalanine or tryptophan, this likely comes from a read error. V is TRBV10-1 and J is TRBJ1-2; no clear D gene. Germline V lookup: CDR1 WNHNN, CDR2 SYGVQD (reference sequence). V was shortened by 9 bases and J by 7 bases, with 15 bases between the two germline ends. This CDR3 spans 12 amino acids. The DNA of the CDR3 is TGCGCCAGAGCCACGACCTTCTCTGGCTACACCATC. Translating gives CARATTFSGYTI.

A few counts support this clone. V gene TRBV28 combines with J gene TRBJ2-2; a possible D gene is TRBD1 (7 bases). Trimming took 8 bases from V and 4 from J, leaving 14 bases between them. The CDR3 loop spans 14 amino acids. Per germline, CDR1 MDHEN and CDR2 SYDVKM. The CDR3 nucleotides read TGTGCCAGCGGGGCAGGGGGAGGCACCGGGGAGCTGTTTTTT. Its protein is CASGAGGGTGELFF.